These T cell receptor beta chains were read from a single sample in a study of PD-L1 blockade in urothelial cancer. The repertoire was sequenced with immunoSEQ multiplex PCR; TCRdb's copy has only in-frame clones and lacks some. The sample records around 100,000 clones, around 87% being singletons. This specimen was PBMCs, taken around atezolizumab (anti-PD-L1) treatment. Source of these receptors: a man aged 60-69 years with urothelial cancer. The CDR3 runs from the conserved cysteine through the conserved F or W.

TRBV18 CASSGRQGAPETQYF
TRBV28 CASSLFESGGSYGYTF
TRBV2 CASGGANEKLFF
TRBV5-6 CASSPVTTGAISYEQYF
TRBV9 CASSVAVEETQYF
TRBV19 CASSTVTPPTGELFF
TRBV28 CASSLIQQNTEAFF
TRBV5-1 CASSLFRGPNEKLFF
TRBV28 CASSSLRPGGQYF
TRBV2 CASRAGQVGTDTQYF